The 14 T cell receptor beta chains given below trace back to one sample, sequenced in a study of shared clonotypes between healthy human individuals. The repertoire was sequenced with immunoSEQ multiplex PCR; TCRdb's copy has only in-frame clones and lacks some. The sample shows some 2,500,000 clones, approximately 93% of them seen only once. Sequencing was carried out using naive CD4+ T cells from PBMCs. The subset was: CD45RA+ positively selected. Source of these receptors: a young man in good health. Some clones in this sample may be carry-over from other donors' samples.

As concerns this clone: This CDR3 is also generated by other DNA sequences in the sample. This sequence joins TRBV28 and TRBJ2-3, with TRBD2 matching 9 bases. Germline V gives CDR1 MDHEN, CDR2 SYDVKM. After removal of 6 bases from V and 4 bases from J, the junction contained 5 bases not matched to a gene. The CDR3 has 14 residues. As DNA, the CDR3 is TGTGCCAGCAGCCGAAGCGGGAGGCCAGATACGCAGTATTTT. Protein product: CASSRSGRPDTQYF.

The chain couples TRBV2 to TRBJ2-1; tentative D call: TRBD2 (6 bases). CDR1 is SNHLY and CDR2 is FYNNEI in the germline V gene. With 4 bases removed from V and 6 bases from J, the gap between germline ends came to 19 bases. This CDR3 comprises 16 residues. CDR3 sequence (DNA): TGTGCCAGCAGTGCCCAGACTAGTTCCTTTCGCAATGAGCAGTTCTTC. This gives the protein CASSAQTSSFRNEQFF.

This clone appeared once. The rearrangement joins TRBV7-9 to TRBJ2-7, with 8 nucleotides matching TRBD2. The CDR3 sequence is 14 residues long. V lost 9 bases, J lost 3 bases, and 10 bases stayed unmatched. CDR1 and CDR2 (germline): SEHNR, FQNEAQ (reference sequence). The CDR3 region is CASGRGERGYEQYF. The CDR3 region has the DNA TGTGCCAGTGGGCGGGGGGAGCGGGGCTACGAGCAGTACTTC.

The chain combines TRBV6-1 with TRBJ2-3; the D gene is possibly TRBD1 (6 bases). Germline assignment: CDR1 MNHNS and CDR2 SASEGT. CDR3 length: 16 residues. Trimming pared 3 bases from V and 0 bases from J, leaving 13 bases between. The CDR3 region has the DNA TGTGCCAGCAGTGAGGGGGCAGGGTCTAGCACAGATACGCAGTATTTT. Translation: CASSEGAGSSTDTQYF.

The chain joins TRBV28 to TRBJ2-6; no firm D call. V was clipped by 6 bases and J by 3 bases, with 9 bases between them. Germline V gene data show CDR1 as MDHEN and CDR2 as SYDVKM. The CDR3 is 14 amino acids. The CDR3 protein is CASRKRFGANVLTF. The CDR3 DNA follows: TGTGCCAGCAGGAAACGGTTTGGGGCCAACGTCCTGACTTTC.

The rearrangement links TRBV2 to TRBJ2-5, with TRBD2 matching over 9 bases. J lost 4 bases, V lost 7 bases, and 7 bases had no gene match. Germline CDR1 reads SNHLY; CDR2 reads FYNNEI. This CDR3 is built from 14 residues. CDR3 amino acids: CASILAGGPETQYF. Here the CDR3 DNA reads TGTGCCAGCATCCTGGCGGGAGGGCCAGAGACCCAGTACTTC.

The V call is TRBV5-1, the J call TRBJ1-4; 7 bases are a match to TRBD1. The CDR3 loop spans 14 amino acids. Germline CDR1 and CDR2: SGHRS and YFSETQ. The J segment lost 2 bases and the V segment lost 4 bases, leaving 2 bases of the junction unmatched. CDR3 bases: TGCGCCAGCAGCGCACAGGGGACTAATGAAAAACTGTTTTTT. It yields the protein CASSAQGTNEKLFF.

The chain employs TRBV30 and TRBJ1-4, with 7 bases fitting TRBD1. There are 16 residues in the CDR3. Germline V CDR1 and CDR2: GTSNPN, SVGIG (reference sequence). The V and J ends lost 1 base and 7 bases, in that order; junction bases with no gene match: 12. CDR3 sequence reads: CAWSGTGTSGGEKLFF. CDR3 DNA: TGTGCCTGGAGTGGGACAGGCACCTCGGGGGGTGAAAAACTGTTTTTT.

The J gene is TRBJ2-5, the V gene TRBV7-3; 8 nucleotides align to TRBD1. Germline lookup yields CDR1 SGHTA and CDR2 FQGTGA. CDR3 length: 17 residues. The V and J ends lost 5 bases and 0 bases, in that order; junction bases with no gene match: 11. This chain's CDR3 is CASSPGWTGTYQETQYF. In DNA form, the CDR3 reads TGTGCCAGCAGCCCAGGATGGACAGGGACGTACCAAGAGACCCAGTACTTC.

The chain couples TRBV28 to TRBJ2-3; the match to TRBD2 covers 7 bases. This CDR3 is 14 amino acids long. After removal of 5 bases from V and 3 bases from J, the junction contained 5 bases not matched to a gene. Germline CDR1 reads MDHEN; CDR2 reads SYDVKM. Here the CDR3 DNA reads TGTGCCAGCAGTAGGGCGGGAGTAACAGATACGCAGTATTTT. Translated: CASSRAGVTDTQYF.

The gene calls are TRBV14 and TRBJ2-7, with no clear D. The V and J ends lost 3 bases and 3 bases respectively, with 9 bases between them. The CDR3 covers 13 residues. Germline assignment: CDR1 SGHDN and CDR2 FVKESK. CDR3 nucleotide sequence: TGTGCCAGCAGCCAGGCCGGCGTCTACGAGCAGTACTTC. This translates into CASSQAGVYEQYF.

This chain uses TRBV18 with TRBJ2-5, with TRBD2 identical over 7 bases. The DNA matches TRBJ2-7 better at its end, which makes the J call doubtful. This CDR3 is built from 13 residues. Germline assignment: CDR1 KGHSH and CDR2 LQKENI. CDR3 residues: CASSPGLVSEQYF. DNA for the CDR3: TGTGCCAGCTCACCCGGACTAGTCTCCGAGCAGTACTTC.

This clone was picked up one time. The chain carries TRBV7-9 and TRBJ2-7, with 7 bases lining up with TRBD1. In germline, CDR1 is SEHNR, CDR2 FQNEAQ (reference sequence). CDR3 length: 14 residues. V lost 3 bases to trimming and J lost 3 bases; unmatched junction nucleotides: 5. The CDR3 loop is CASSFFRDSYEQYF. The CDR3 coding sequence is TGTGCCAGCAGCTTCTTCCGGGACAGCTACGAGCAGTACTTC.

V usage is TRBV5-1 and J usage is TRBJ2-1; D remains unclear. There are 15 residues in the CDR3. Germline CDR1 reads SGHRS; CDR2 reads YFSETQ. V lost 5 bases, J lost 4 bases, and 16 bases lay in between. The CDR3 nucleotides read TGCGCCAGCAGGGAACGGGTTAACCCGTACAATGAGCAGTTCTTC. Its protein is CASRERVNPYNEQFF.